These 25 T cell receptor beta chains originate from one sample sequenced in a study of blood T cell repertoires in COVID-19. Using immunoSEQ multiplex PCR, the repertoire was profiled, and TCRdb retains in-frame clones only, with some absent. The data show under 60,000 clones, 75% to 90% seen once. Sequencing input: peripheral blood. Receptors originate from a man in his 70s with acute or convalescent COVID-19.

The chain employs TRBV6-2 or TRBV6-3 and TRBJ1-5, with 7 nucleotides matching TRBD1. Germline-derived CDR1 and CDR2 are MNHEY and SVGEGT. This CDR3 has 16 amino acids. V gave up 5 bases and J gave up 4 bases; unmatched junction bases: 11. CDR3 protein: CASSTPRTGGNQPQHF. The DNA for the CDR3 is TGTGCCAGCAGTACCCCTCGGACAGGCGGTAATCAGCCCCAGCATTTT.

The gene calls are TRBV7-9 and TRBJ1-1; weak D call: TRBD1 (5 bases). The V end lost 3 bases, the J end lost 8 bases, and 7 bases lay between the germline ends. The CDR3 is 11 amino acids. CDR1 and CDR2 from the germline V gene are SEHNR and FQNEAQ (reference sequence). CDR3 sequence: CASSFGGEAFF. In nucleotides, the CDR3 is TGTGCCAGCAGCTTCGGGGGAGAAGCTTTCTTT.

This clone was found once. One junction end does not reproduce the germline sequence, and a read error may be involved. CDR3: CASSPQGVGANVLTF. The CDR3 nucleotides are TGTGCCAGCTCTCCACAGGGGGTCGGGGCCAACGTCCTGACTTTC. This chain links TRBV18 with TRBJ2-6; the match to TRBD1 covers 8 bases. The CDR3 length is 15 residues. CDR1 and CDR2 (germline): KGHSH, LQKENI.

V gene TRBV4-1 combines with J gene TRBJ1-5; D unresolved. The germline V gene encodes CDR1 MGHRA and CDR2 YSYEKL. The CDR3 loop spans 14 amino acids. Deletions cut 0 bases from V and 6 bases from J, with 9 bases between. CDR3 sequence (DNA): TGCGCCAGCAGCCAAGATACGGAGATTCAGCCCCAGCATTTT. Protein sequence: CASSQDTEIQPQHF.

A single count supports this clone. This chain joins TRBV19 and TRBJ2-4; 11 positions match TRBD1. Unmatched junction bases numbered 2, after V lost 10 bases and J lost 6 bases. The germline V gene has CDR1 LNHDA and CDR2 SQIVND (reference sequence). The CDR3 runs 12 residues. CDR3 residues: CATGQGGNIQYF. In DNA, the CDR3 is TGTGCCACGGGACAGGGGGGAAACATTCAGTACTTC.

This chain connects TRBV9 to TRBJ1-6; 7 positions agree with TRBD1. Germline CDR1 SGDLS, CDR2 YYNGEE. The trim removed 3 bases at V and 7 bases at J, leaving 7 bases unmatched. The CDR3 has 15 residues. The CDR3: CASSERTGENSPLHF. The CDR3 DNA sequence: TGTGCCAGCAGCGAACGGACAGGCGAGAATTCACCCCTCCACTTT.

The chain combines TRBV6-5 with TRBJ1-1; D perhaps matches TRBD1 (6 bases). V lost 6 bases, J lost 0 bases, and 11 bases lay in between. Germline CDR1 MNHEY, CDR2 SVGAGI. The CDR3 has 14 residues. The CDR3 loop reads CASRADSLNTEAFF. The CDR3 DNA is TGTGCCAGCAGAGCGGACAGCCTGAACACTGAAGCTTTCTTT.

The rearrangement joins TRBV10-3 to TRBJ1-3, with TRBD1 as a possible D gene (6 bases). Germline loops: CDR1 ENHRY, CDR2 SYGVKD. The CDR3 is 16 residues long. The V and J ends lost 0 bases and 4 bases respectively, with 13 bases between them. As DNA, the CDR3 is TGTGCCATCAGTGAGTCGCGGGGGGGCGGAGGAAACACCATATATTTT. It codes for CAISESRGGGGNTIYF.

CDR3 region: CASSYDNNQPQHF. DNA of the CDR3: TGTGCCAGCAGCTATGACAACAATCAGCCCCAGCATTTT. This chain links TRBV27 with TRBJ1-5; the D is unclear. The V end was cut by 6 bases, the J end by 3 bases, with 9 bases between. Per the germline V gene, CDR1 is MNHEY and CDR2 is SMNVEV (reference sequence). The CDR3 consists of 13 residues.

The rearrangement uses TRBV19 and TRBJ1-4; D call uncertain. Trimming cost V 3 bases and J 4 bases, with 12 bases left between them. The germline gives CDR1 LNHDA, CDR2 SQIVND (reference sequence). This CDR3 comprises 15 residues. The CDR3 loop is CASSIAGKVNEKLFF. CDR3 DNA: TGTGCCAGTAGTATTGCGGGGAAAGTTAATGAAAAACTGTTTTTT.

V gene TRBV2 combines with J gene TRBJ2-1; D is undetermined. This CDR3 contains 13 residues. Germline lookup yields CDR1 SNHLY and CDR2 FYNNEI. V shed 4 bases and J shed 5 bases, with 9 bases lying between them. CDR3: CASSGYQDNEQFF. Written as DNA, the CDR3 is TGTGCCAGCAGTGGATATCAGGACAATGAGCAGTTCTTC.

There are a few counts of this clone. The rearrangement uses TRBV3-1 (or the pseudogene TRBV3-2) and TRBJ1-4; perhaps TRBD1 as D (5 bases). This CDR3 has 14 residues. Trimming removed 0 bases at V and 8 bases at J, with 10 bases between. Germline CDR1 is LGHDT and CDR2 is YNNKEL (reference sequence). CDR3 protein: CASSQERTTEKLFF. Written as DNA, the CDR3 is TGTGCCAGCAGCCAAGAGAGGACAACCGAAAAACTGTTTTTT.

The V gene is TRBV18, the J gene TRBJ2-1, with 9 bases that match TRBD2. The CDR3 consists of 17 residues. In germline, CDR1 is KGHSH, CDR2 LQKENI. The J segment lost 4 bases and the V segment lost 3 bases, leaving 10 bases of the junction unmatched. The CDR3 DNA is TGTGCCAGCTCACCGAGTAGCGGGAGAGTGTTATACAATGAGCAGTTCTTC. Translating it yields CASSPSSGRVLYNEQFF.

The chain couples TRBV11-3 to TRBJ2-2; TRBD2 agrees at 9 bases. Germline V gives CDR1 SGHNT, CDR2 YENEEA. The CDR3 runs to 16 residues. Germline trimming cut 8 bases from V and 6 bases from J; bases unmatched to any gene: 13. The CDR3 loop reads CASARGGGALPGELFF. CDR3 sequence (DNA): TGTGCCAGCGCCCGAGGCGGGGGGGCCTTGCCCGGGGAGCTGTTTTTT.

The chain joins TRBV5-6 to TRBJ1-1; unclear D gene. The CDR3 runs 13 residues. The ends were cut back, 3 bases at V and 4 bases at J, with 10 bases in the middle. Germline CDR1 and CDR2: SGHDT and YYEEEE. CDR3 sequence (DNA): TGTGCCAGCAGCTGGCGGCTCCGCACTGAAGCTTTCTTT. It yields the protein CASSWRLRTEAFF.

The chain employs TRBV30 and TRBJ2-2, with TRBD2 as a possible D gene (5 bases). The germline V and J ends were trimmed by 0 bases and 3 bases, with 11 bases remaining between them. CDR3 size: 15 residues. Germline V CDR1 and CDR2: GTSNPN, SVGIG (reference sequence). This CDR3 reads CAWSVGGSYTGELFF. DNA for the CDR3: TGTGCCTGGAGTGTAGGTGGGAGCTACACCGGGGAGCTGTTTTTT.

The rearrangement uses TRBV6-5 and TRBJ1-2, with TRBD1 matching 8 bases. Germline V gives CDR1 MNHEY, CDR2 SVGAGI. V shed 6 bases and J 3 bases; nucleotides not matched to a gene: 3. This CDR3 comprises 13 residues. The chain's CDR3 is CASSAGQDYGYTF. The CDR3 DNA is TGTGCCAGCAGCGCGGGACAGGACTATGGCTACACCTTC.

The chain uses TRBV7-3 and TRBJ2-7; D is uncertain. Germline loops: CDR1 SGHTA, CDR2 FQGTGA. This CDR3 has 13 amino acids. V lost 5 bases, J lost 6 bases, and 14 bases lay in between. CDR3 nucleotides: TGTGCCAGCAGCGTCGGATCAACGGGCGAGCAGTACTTC. Translated: CASSVGSTGEQYF.

CDR3 DNA sequence: TGTGCCAGCTCACCGGACAGGCAGGAAACTTTCTTT. Its protein product is CASSPDRQETFF. The rearrangement joins TRBV18 to TRBJ1-1, with 7 nucleotides matching TRBD1. The CDR3 consists of 12 residues. Germline assignment: CDR1 KGHSH and CDR2 LQKENI. V shed 3 bases and J 12 bases; nucleotides not matched to a gene: 7.

The J gene is TRBJ1-1, the V gene TRBV29-1; tentatively, D is TRBD1 (6 bases). This CDR3 has 12 residues. Trimming shortened V by 4 bases and J by 7 bases, and 13 bases separated the two germline ends. Germline assignment: CDR1 SQVTM and CDR2 ANQGSEA. CDR3 nucleotides: TGCAGCGTTGTCAGGGGTTATGGTGAAGCTTTCTTT. It translates to CSVVRGYGEAFF. Combining the CDR3 with reference TRBV29-1 and TRBJ1-1 gives the whole variable domain SAVISQKPSRDICQRGTSLTIQCQVDSQVTMMFWYRQQPGQSLTLIATANQGSEATYESGFVIDKFPISRPNLTFSTLTVSNMSPEDSSIYLCSVVRGYGEAFFGQGTRLTVV.

The rearrangement uses TRBV28 and TRBJ1-6; no definite D call. V lost 1 base and J 7 bases, leaving 14 bases between the germline ends. CDR3 size: 16 residues. CDR1 is MDHEN, CDR2 SYDVKM, per germline. The CDR3 is CASSLSLGPTNSPLHF. As DNA, the CDR3 is TGTGCCAGCAGTTTATCCCTGGGCCCTACCAATTCACCCCTCCACTTT.

The CDR3 DNA follows: TGTGCCTGGAGTGCTATCGGTACAGGGGTCGAGACCCAGTACTTC. Translation gives CAWSAIGTGVETQYF. The chain combines TRBV30 with TRBJ2-5, with 7 positions matching TRBD1. CDR3 length: 15 residues. The V gene end was trimmed by 1 base and the J gene end by 5 bases; junction bases not matched to a gene: 10. Germline V gene lookup returns CDR1 GTSNPN and CDR2 SVGIG (reference sequence).

This chain links TRBV12-5 with TRBJ1-1; tentative D call: TRBD1 (5 bases). The length of the CDR3 is 13 residues. V was trimmed by 6 bases and J by 5 bases, leaving 13 bases between them. Per germline, CDR1 LGHNT and CDR2 FRNRAP. This CDR3 reads CASGPRGGTEAFF. The CDR3 DNA sequence: TGTGCTAGTGGCCCCCGGGGGGGAACTGAAGCTTTCTTT.

The chain carries TRBV18 and TRBJ2-3; tentatively, D is TRBD1 (6 bases). Trimming cost V 3 bases and J 0 bases, with 13 bases left between them. Germline V gene sequence: CDR1 KGHSH, CDR2 LQKENI. The CDR3 contains 16 residues. The CDR3 nucleotides read TGTGCCAGCTCACCGATGATCCAGGGGAGCACAGATACGCAGTATTTT. This sequence encodes CASSPMIQGSTDTQYF.

The chain joins TRBV7-9 to TRBJ2-1; 11 nucleotides match TRBD2. J lost 8 bases, V lost 5 bases, and 11 bases had no gene match. CDR1 SEHNR and CDR2 FQNEAQ come from the germline V gene (reference sequence). This CDR3 has 16 residues. The CDR3 loop reads CASSINSGRARDEQFF. CDR3 DNA: TGTGCCAGCAGCATTAATAGCGGGAGGGCCAGGGATGAGCAGTTCTTC. Full variable domain (rest looked up from reference TRBV7-9 and TRBJ2-1): DTGVSQNPRHKITKRGQNVTFRCDPISEHNRLYWYRQTLGQGPEFLTYFQNEAQLEKSRLLSDRFSAERPKGSFSTLEIQRTEQGDSAMYLCASSINSGRARDEQFFGPGTRLTVL.